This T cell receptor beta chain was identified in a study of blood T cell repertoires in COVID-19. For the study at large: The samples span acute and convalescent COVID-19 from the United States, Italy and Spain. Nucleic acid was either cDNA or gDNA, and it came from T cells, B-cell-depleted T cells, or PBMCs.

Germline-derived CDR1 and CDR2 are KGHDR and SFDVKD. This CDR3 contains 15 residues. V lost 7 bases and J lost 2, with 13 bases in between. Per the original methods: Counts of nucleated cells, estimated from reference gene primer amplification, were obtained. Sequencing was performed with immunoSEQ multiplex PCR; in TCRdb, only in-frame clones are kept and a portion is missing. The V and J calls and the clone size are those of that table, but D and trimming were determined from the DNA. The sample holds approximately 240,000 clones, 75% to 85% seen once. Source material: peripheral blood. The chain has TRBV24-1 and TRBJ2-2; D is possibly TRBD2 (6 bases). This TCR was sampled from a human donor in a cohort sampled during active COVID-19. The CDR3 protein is CATSEPGLNTGELFF. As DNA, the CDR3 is TGTGCCACCAGCGAACCGGGACTTAACACCGGGGAGCTGTTTTTT.